This T cell receptor beta chain was captured by sequencing in a study of shared clonotypes between healthy human individuals. The protocol was immunoSEQ multiplex PCR, while the TCRdb copy is restricted to in-frame clones and leaves out a portion. The sample lists fewer than 550,000 clones, around 79% occurring once. Germline V gene data show CDR1 as SGHNT and CDR2 as YENEEA. V dropped 1 base and J dropped 2 bases, with 4 bases sitting between them. The CDR3 is made up of 13 amino acids. This clone was counted a single time. The target antigen is unknown. This could be a read error, since a much larger clone is one nucleotide away. Study-level results: Since donors were few, the genetic and exposure-history diversity represented was limited.

The chain combines TRBV11-3 with TRBJ2-3; no firm D call. This TCR was recovered from a woman in her thirties or forties in good health. Some clones in this sample may be carry-over from other donors' samples. The source material was PBMCs. Written as DNA, the CDR3 is TGTGCCAGCAGCTTAGGGATCACAGATACGCAGTATTTT. This translates into CASSLGITDTQYF.